These 18 T cell receptor beta chains share one sample of origin, sequenced in a study of T cell changes during pregnancy in multiple sclerosis. Produced via immunoSEQ multiplex PCR; TCRdb's table is partial and in-frame only. Of about 69,000 clones in the sample, roughly 90% are singletons; the top ten hold roughly 0.3%. The sample was CD4+ T cells from peripheral blood mononuclear cells, taken in the third trimester of pregnancy. These receptors came from a female donor in good health, enrolled as a control in a pregnancy study.

The chain has TRBV5-6 and TRBJ2-7; D uncertain. CDR3 length equals 16 residues. Trimming stripped 3 bases from V and 0 bases from J, with 16 bases between. Germline assignment: CDR1 SGHDT and CDR2 YYEEEE. CDR3: CASSSRGTFSSYEQYF. In nucleotides, the CDR3 is TGTGCCAGCAGCTCCAGAGGAACATTCAGCTCCTACGAGCAGTACTTC.

This chain links TRBV18 with TRBJ2-7, with 7 positions matching TRBD1. V lost 2 bases to trimming and J lost 1 base; unmatched junction nucleotides: 2. CDR1 is KGHSH and CDR2 is LQKENI in the germline V gene. The CDR3 contains 14 residues. The CDR3 DNA is TGTGCCAGCTCACCATGGGGACAGTCCTACGAGCAGTACTTC. Protein product: CASSPWGQSYEQYF.

This clone appeared once. J is TRBJ1-2 and V is TRBV27, with a weak D call TRBD1 (6 bases). Germline values: CDR1 MNHEY, CDR2 SMNVEV (reference sequence). The CDR3 length is 15 residues. V shed 3 bases and J shed 3 bases, with 14 bases lying between them. The CDR3 sequence: CASSFSTGWHYGYTF. The CDR3 DNA reads as TGTGCCAGCAGTTTTTCTACAGGGTGGCACTATGGCTACACCTTC.

This chain uses TRBV4-2 with TRBJ2-5; a weak D match, TRBD2 (5 bases). CDR1 and CDR2 (germline): LGHNA, YNFKEQ. CDR3 length: 15 amino acids. V lost 0 bases, J lost 9 bases, and 17 bases lay in between. This chain's CDR3 is CASSQDGSDAEAQYF. Here the CDR3 DNA reads TGTGCCAGCAGCCAAGATGGTTCGGACGCGGAGGCCCAGTACTTC.

The chain links TRBV7-2 to TRBJ2-7; possibly TRBD1 for D (6 bases). The CDR3 is made up of 16 amino acids. V lost 3 bases and J 1 base, leaving 16 bases between the germline ends. The germline gives CDR1 SGHTA, CDR2 FQGNSA. DNA of the CDR3: TGTGCCAGCAGCTTTAGTCCGGCAGGGGCATCCTACGAGCAGTACTTC. Amino acids: CASSFSPAGASYEQYF.

The chain has TRBV15 and TRBJ1-2; D may be TRBD1 (5 bases). This CDR3 is built from 16 residues. The V end lost 0 bases, the J end lost 6 bases, and 17 bases lay between the germline ends. Germline assignment: CDR1 LNHNV and CDR2 YYDKDF (reference sequence). As DNA, the CDR3 is TGTGCCACCAGCAGAGATTTTGACAGCCTCAGGGATGGCTACACCTTC. It translates to CATSRDFDSLRDGYTF. The complete variable domain, with remaining parts taken from reference TRBV15 and TRBJ1-2, reads DAMVIQNPRYQVTQFGKPVTLSCSQTLNHNVMYWYQQKSSQAPKLLFHYYDKDFNNEADTPDNFQSRRPNTSFCFLDIRSPGLGDTAMYLCATSRDFDSLRDGYTFGSGTRLTVV.

The chain carries TRBV30 and TRBJ1-5, with a tentative D call TRBD1 (6 bases). Germline CDR1 and CDR2: GTSNPN and SVGIG (reference sequence). This CDR3 comprises 14 residues. Trimming took off 3 bases at V and 3 bases at J, with 12 bases between the two ends. The CDR3 DNA follows: TGTGCCTGGAGGCGAGGGGGTATCAATCAGCCCCAGCATTTT. Protein: CAWRRGGINQPQHF.

In its sample, this clone was seen a few times. V usage is TRBV2 and J usage is TRBJ1-5; TRBD1 matches at 8 bases. Germline V gene data show CDR1 as SNHLY and CDR2 as FYNNEI. This CDR3 has 15 amino acids. The junction had 4 bases not matched to a gene; V was cut back by 3 bases and J by 3 bases. The CDR3 nucleotides are TGTGCCAGCAGTGACGACAGGGGTCTCAATCAGCCCCAGCATTTT. It translates to CASSDDRGLNQPQHF.

The chain recombines TRBV7-2 with TRBJ2-7, with a tentative D call TRBD2 (5 bases). V lost 2 bases to trimming and J lost 2 bases, with 13 bases between them. The CDR3 is 15 amino acids. CDR1 is SGHTA, CDR2 FQGNSA, per germline. The CDR3: CASSLSSADPYEQYF. For the CDR3, the DNA is TGTGCCAGCAGCTTAAGCTCAGCGGACCCCTACGAGCAGTACTTC.

The count of this clone is one. The genes are TRBV19 and TRBJ1-2; 7 bases fit TRBD1. The CDR3 spans 13 residues. The V gene end was trimmed by 7 bases and the J gene end by 4 bases; junction bases not matched to a gene: 6. Germline V lookup: CDR1 LNHDA, CDR2 SQIVND (reference sequence). Written as DNA, the CDR3 is TGTGCCAGTAAAGAGGGGGCGCGCTATGGCTACACCTTC. This encodes CASKEGARYGYTF.

The J gene is TRBJ1-2, the V gene TRBV29-1, with 8 bases that match TRBD1. The CDR3 consists of 11 residues. Losses at the gene ends were 6 bases for V and 8 bases for J; bases not matched to a gene: 5. The germline V gene has CDR1 SQVTM and CDR2 ANQGSEA. The DNA for the CDR3 is TGCAGCGTCGGGACAGGAGGAGGCTACACCTTC. It is translated as CSVGTGGGYTF.

The rearrangement joins TRBV5-1 to TRBJ1-6; 8 bases are a match to TRBD1. V was clipped by 6 bases and J by 7 bases; unmatched bases: 9. There are 15 residues in the CDR3. CDR1 and CDR2 from the germline V gene are SGHRS and YFSETQ. This chain's CDR3 is CASTLRGQGNSPLHF. DNA for the CDR3: TGCGCCAGCACCCTTCGTGGACAGGGAAATTCACCCCTCCACTTT.

The rearrangement uses TRBV13 and TRBJ1-2, with D perhaps TRBD1 (5 bases). CDR1 and CDR2 from the germline V gene are PRHDT and FYEKMQ (reference sequence). The CDR3 is 15 amino acids. Trimming pared 5 bases from V and 8 bases from J, leaving 21 bases between. Written as DNA, the CDR3 is TGTGCCAGCAGCCCAAGTGGGGAGGGGAAGTTAGGCTACACCTTC. Amino acids: CASSPSGEGKLGYTF.

The rearrangement links TRBV18 to TRBJ2-7; TRBD1 matches at 8 bases. Germline-derived CDR1 and CDR2 are KGHSH and LQKENI. CDR3 size: 17 residues. With V trimmed by 1 base and J by 4 bases, 12 bases remained unmatched. The CDR3 here is CASSPRVNQGARYEQYF. CDR3 nucleotide sequence: TGTGCCAGCTCACCACGGGTTAATCAGGGGGCGCGATACGAGCAGTACTTC. The whole variable domain, remainder taken from reference TRBV18 and TRBJ2-7, is NAGVMQNPRHLVRRRGQEARLRCSPMKGHSHVYWYRQLPEEGLKFMVYLQKENIIDESGMPKERFSAEFPKEGPSILRIQQVVRGDSAAYFCASSPRVNQGARYEQYFGPGTRLTVT.

Written as DNA, the CDR3 is TGTGCCAGCAGCTTAAATCCCGGACAGGGAAAACCCTACGAGCAGTACTTC. It specifies CASSLNPGQGKPYEQYF. The gene calls are TRBV7-6 and TRBJ2-7; 8 bases are shared with TRBD1. The CDR3 consists of 17 residues. Germline V lookup: CDR1 SGHVS, CDR2 FNYEAQ. The V segment lost 2 bases and the J segment 2 bases; nucleotides outside the gene matches: 11.

This clone was detected only once. This chain links TRBV7-3 with TRBJ2-7; 9 bases fit TRBD1. The CDR3 runs 14 residues. Germline V gene data show CDR1 as SGHTA and CDR2 as FQGTGA. V dropped 3 bases and J dropped 6; count of bases not matched to a gene: 6. The CDR3 spells CASSLGQGIGEQYF. The CDR3 DNA sequence: TGTGCCAGCAGCTTGGGACAGGGAATTGGCGAGCAGTACTTC. The entire variable domain, with the rest obtained from reference TRBV7-3 and TRBJ2-7, is as follows: GAGVSQTPSNKVTEKGKYVELRCDPISGHTALYWYRQSLGQGPEFLIYFQGTGAADDSGLPNDRFFAVRPEGSVSTLKIQRTERGDSAVYLCASSLGQGIGEQYFGPGTRLTVT.

CDR3 amino acids: CAIRRTKTWDRVDGYTF. CDR3 bases: TGTGCCATCAGGAGAACCAAGACTTGGGACAGGGTGGATGGCTACACCTTC. This chain connects TRBV10-3 to TRBJ1-2, with 9 positions matching TRBD1. Germline trimming cut 6 bases from V and 6 bases from J; bases unmatched to any gene: 17. The germline CDR1 and CDR2 sequences are ENHRY and SYGVKD. The CDR3 consists of 17 residues.

The chain recombines TRBV12-5 with TRBJ1-5; a weak D match, TRBD1 (6 bases). The V and J ends lost 1 base and 11 bases respectively, with 18 bases between them. The CDR3 totals 15 residues. Per germline, CDR1 LGHNT and CDR2 FRNRAP. The DNA for the CDR3 is TGTGCTAGTGGTTTGGCCGGGGGCACGGGGGGGGCCCAGCATTTT. Protein sequence: CASGLAGGTGGAQHF.